These T cell receptor beta chains were read from a single sample in a study of cytomegalovirus exposure and HLA in healthy donors. The data were produced by immunoSEQ multiplex PCR, yet TCRdb's version contains in-frame clones alone and is incomplete. The data hold some 180,000 clones, with roughly 74% observed a single time. Sequenced: PBMCs. These receptors came from a woman aged 30 to 39 in good health and CMV-seronegative. CDR3s include the opening cysteine and the closing phenylalanine or tryptophan. The order of the fields is CDR3 DNA, CDR3 protein, J gene, V gene, D gene, clone size. The D gene is left open where the match is weak. For some rows the clone size is stated as once, few or many, or as a class when expanded; others skip it.

TGTGCCAGTAGTGCCACTAGTAACAATGAGCAGTTCTTC CASSATSNNEQFF TRBJ2-1 TRBV19 NA NA
TGTGCCAGCAGTGAAAACAGGGCCCTGGGCTATGGCTACACCTTC CASSENRALGYGYTF TRBJ1-2 TRBV2 NA NA
TGTGCCAGCAGTTACGGGGGTAGCGGGATAAACGAGCAGTACTTC CASSYGGSGINEQYF TRBJ2-7 TRBV6-6 TRBD2 NA
TGTGCTAGCAGCTTCGGACCGGGGCGGGGCGATGAGCAGTTCTTC CASSFGPGRGDEQFF TRBJ2-1 TRBV7-7 NA NA
TGTGCCAGCAGCTTAGGTCCGGGGACCCAGTACTTC CASSLGPGTQYF TRBJ2-5 TRBV13 NA once
TGTGCCAGCAGTGAAACGGTAGGAGCAGACTCCTACGAGCAGTACTTC CASSETVGADSYEQYF TRBJ2-7 TRBV6-1 NA NA
TGTGCCAGCAGCGCCCGATTTTCGGCAGCGGGGGGAGGTGAGCAGTTCTTC CASSARFSAAGGGEQFF TRBJ2-1 TRBV9 TRBD2 NA
TGTGCCAGCAGCTTAGGGGGGACAGGGTCGGCGAACACCGGGGAGCTGTTTTTT CASSLGGTGSANTGELFF TRBJ2-2 TRBV11-3 TRBD1 NA
TGTGCCAGCAGCGCACAGGGGACCGGGGGCTACACCTTC CASSAQGTGGYTF TRBJ1-2 TRBV28 TRBD1 few
TGTGCCAGCAGCGGACTAGCGGCTAGCACAGATACGCAGTATTTT CASSGLAASTDTQYF TRBJ2-3 TRBV7-9 TRBD2 once
TGCGCCAGCAGCCAAGATCACAGGGGGTATAACTATGGCTACACCTTC CASSQDHRGYNYGYTF TRBJ1-2 TRBV4-1 TRBD1 NA
TGCGCCAGCAGCCATCCACCAACAGGGGACGGAGCTAATGAAAAACTGTTTTTT CASSHPPTGDGANEKLFF TRBJ1-4 TRBV4-1 TRBD1 few
TGTGCCAGCAGTGAGAGGAGCTGGTACGGCAATCAGCCCCAGCATTTT CASSERSWYGNQPQHF TRBJ1-5 TRBV2 NA NA
TGTGCCAGCAGTGAGACTAGCTCCTACGAGCAGTACTTC CASSETSSYEQYF TRBJ2-7 TRBV25-1 NA once
TGTGCCAGCAGCTTGACAGGGGGCCTGGGCAATCAGCCCCAGCATTTT CASSLTGGLGNQPQHF TRBJ1-5 TRBV7-9 TRBD1 once
TGTGCCAGCAGCTTAAACGGGGAGGCGGGAGCATCCTACAATGAGCAGTTCTTC CASSLNGEAGASYNEQFF TRBJ2-1 TRBV7-3 TRBD2 few
TGTGCCAGCAGCCCCAGACAGGGCCCTAACTATGGCTACACCTTC CASSPRQGPNYGYTF TRBJ1-2 TRBV7-8 TRBD1 NA
TGCGCCAGCAGGAATCCGGGACAGACTTTGGAGACCCAGTACTTC CASRNPGQTLETQYF TRBJ2-5 TRBV5-1 TRBD1 NA
TGTGCCAGCAGTGAAGTCGAAGCAGGGGGATCCTACAATGAGCAGTTCTTC CASSEVEAGGSYNEQFF TRBJ2-1 TRBV2 TRBD1 NA
TGCGCCAGCAGCCAAGAAGGGGGAGACCGAGCCTACGAGCAGTACTTC CASSQEGGDRAYEQYF TRBJ2-7 TRBV4-3 NA many
TGTGCCAGTAGTACCCGCCCAGGGGGCGGCTATGGCTACACCTTC CASSTRPGGGYGYTF TRBJ1-2 TRBV19 TRBD1 NA
TGCAGCGTTGAGATTCGGACAGGAGGAACCGGGGAGCTGTTTTTT CSVEIRTGGTGELFF TRBJ2-2 TRBV29-1 TRBD1 NA
TGTGCCAGCAGGTACTGGGGACAGGGGGCTTACGAGCAGTACTTC CASRYWGQGAYEQYF TRBJ2-7 TRBV2 TRBD1 NA
TGTGCCAGCAGCGTAACAGACAACACTGAAGCTTTCTTT CASSVTDNTEAFF TRBJ1-1 TRBV9 NA NA
TGTGCCAGCAGCCAGACAGGGAGCTCCTACGAGCAGTACTTC CASSQTGSSYEQYF TRBJ2-7 TRBV5-5 TRBD1 NA
TGTGCCAGCAGTTTAAGTAACACTATGAACACTGAAGCTTTCTTT CASSLSNTMNTEAFF TRBJ1-1 TRBV27 NA NA
TGTGCCAGCAGCTTTACAGAATCGAACACCGGGGAGCTGTTTTTT CASSFTESNTGELFF TRBJ2-2 TRBV2 NA once
TGTGCCAGCTCACCCGGACTAGCGGGGGGGACGAATGAGCAGTTCTTC CASSPGLAGGTNEQFF TRBJ2-1 TRBV18 TRBD2 NA
TGTGCCAGCAGCCAAGGGGAAGACAGGTACTCCTCCTACGAGCAGTACTTC CASSQGEDRYSSYEQYF TRBJ2-7 TRBV14 NA NA
TGCGCCAGCAGCCAACACAGGGTAACTGCTTCTGGAAACACCATATATTTT CASSQHRVTASGNTIYF TRBJ1-3 TRBV4-3 NA once
TGCGCCAGCAGCCACGGGACTAGCGTAGAGTACGAGCAGTACTTC CASSHGTSVEYEQYF TRBJ2-7 TRBV5-1 TRBD2 NA
TGTGCCAGCAGCCCCAGGGGGCTCGATCAGCCCCAGCATTTT CASSPRGLDQPQHF TRBJ1-5 TRBV7-9 TRBD1 few
TGTGCCATTTTACCGGGACAGGGTTCCTATGGCTACACCTTC CAILPGQGSYGYTF TRBJ1-2 TRBV10-3 TRBD1 NA
TGCGCCAGCAGCCCCCTCGACTACCCCACAGGGAACTATGGCTACACCTTC CASSPLDYPTGNYGYTF TRBJ1-2 TRBV4-1 NA NA
TGTGCCAGCAGCTTGGGGGACAGGTCGTGGGAGAGCAATCAGCCCCAGCATTTT CASSLGDRSWESNQPQHF TRBJ1-5 TRBV5-4 TRBD1 NA
TGTGCCAGTAGTATAGCCGGAGGTGCTGGGGCCAACGTCCTGACTTTC CASSIAGGAGANVLTF TRBJ2-6 TRBV19 NA NA
TGCGCCAGCAGCTTGAGGGGGGGCTTCTCCTACAATGAGCAGTTCTTC CASSLRGGFSYNEQFF TRBJ2-1 TRBV5-1 NA NA
TGTGCCAGTAGTTGGATTTTAACAGGGTCCAACTCTGGGGCCAACGTCCTGACTTTC CASSWILTGSNSGANVLTF TRBJ2-6 TRBV19 NA NA
TGTGCCAGCAGAACAGACGTCGCCGGGGAGCTGTTTTTT CASRTDVAGELFF TRBJ2-2 TRBV6-1 NA NA
TGTGCCAGCATCAGCCAAAACGGGATCTACGAGCAGTACTTC CASISQNGIYEQYF TRBJ2-7 TRBV28 NA once
TGTGCCAGCAGCCCCCGTGGGGGGGCGGGTTCACCCCTCCACTTT CASSPRGGAGSPLHF TRBJ1-6 TRBV9 NA NA
TGTGCCAGTAGTTCCCCCGGGACACTCTTGGGCGAGCAGTACTTC CASSSPGTLLGEQYF TRBJ2-7 TRBV19 NA NA
TGCGCCAGCAGTTACAGGGACAAAGCGTCCTACGAGCAGTACTTC CASSYRDKASYEQYF TRBJ2-7 TRBV4-1 NA few
TGTGCCAGCAGCTGGACAGGGATCCAAGAGACCCAGTACTTC CASSWTGIQETQYF TRBJ2-5 TRBV5-4 TRBD1 NA
TGTGCCAGCAGCTTGGGCCTAGCGGGAAGTGAGATTGGAGAGACCCAGTACTTC CASSLGLAGSEIGETQYF TRBJ2-5 TRBV5-4 TRBD2 few
TGTGCCAGTAGTCAGGACAGCGAAAATTTCTCTGGGGCCAACGTCCTGACTTTC CASSQDSENFSGANVLTF TRBJ2-6 TRBV19 NA NA
TGTGCCATCAGTGATCTCGGGACAGTTTACGGGAACACTGAAGCTTTCTTT CAISDLGTVYGNTEAFF TRBJ1-1 TRBV10-3 TRBD1 NA